This T cell receptor (beta chain) appears in the sequencing data of a study of CD8+CD57+ T cells in acquired aplastic anemia. Comments on this clonotype: Antigen specificity is unknown.

Genomic DNA, the template, was used for profiling of the TCR beta VDJ and CDR3. TCRdb recomputed calls from the reads with MiXCR, one row per CDR3 protein. Among 400,000 to 450,000 distinct CDR3 sequences listed, 60% to 80% were seen once. Regarding the study as a whole: Controls did not differ significantly from patients in CD8+ Simpson's diversity.

Per germline, CDR1 SGHNT and CDR2 YYREEE (reference sequence). The CDR3 is 15 amino acids. Trimming left V 1 base short and J 1 base short, with 10 bases between. The rearrangement links TRBV5-4 to TRBJ2-3; D is undetermined. Sequencing used sorted CD4+, CD8+, or CD8+CD57+ T cells (not recorded which) from PBMCs. This clonotype was sampled from a human donor in good health, serving as a control. The chain's CDR3 is CASSLRPGRTDTQYF. CDR3 DNA sequence: TGTGCCAGCAGCTTGAGGCCGGGCCGCACAGATACGCAGTATTTT.